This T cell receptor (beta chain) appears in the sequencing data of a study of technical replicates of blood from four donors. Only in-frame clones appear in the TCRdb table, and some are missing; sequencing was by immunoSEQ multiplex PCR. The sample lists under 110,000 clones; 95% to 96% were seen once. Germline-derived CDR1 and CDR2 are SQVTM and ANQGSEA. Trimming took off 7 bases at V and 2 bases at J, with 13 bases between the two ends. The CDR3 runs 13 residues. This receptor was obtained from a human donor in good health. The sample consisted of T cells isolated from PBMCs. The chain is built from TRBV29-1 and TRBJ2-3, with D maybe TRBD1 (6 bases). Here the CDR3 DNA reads TGCAGCGGGGACACCCGTCACACAGATACGCAGTATTTT. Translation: CSGDTRHTDTQYF.